This passage covers 13 T cell receptor beta chains from one sample sequenced in a study of neurological immune-mediated disorders (dated by TCRdb to between 2018 and 2021). Library method: 5' RACE. The listed sequencing device is Illumina HiSeq 2500. The public reads were reanalyzed by TCRdb: fastp trimming at Q25, MiXCR alignment, in-frame beta chains only. One record per CDR3 amino acid sequence lists the most common genes and DNA. In this sample the table shows 50,000 to 60,000 distinct CDR3 sequences, approximately 17% of which occur a single time. The biggest ten clones account for 4.4% of the sample. The sequenced material came from PBMCs. Receptors originate from a man in his sixties in good health.

This clonotype has ten or more counts. The V and J genes are TRBV29-1 and TRBJ1-1; no clear D gene. This CDR3 region has 12 residues. Germline assignment: CDR1 SQVTM and CDR2 ANQGSEA. Trimming left V 4 bases short and J 2 bases short, with 8 bases between. This chain's CDR3 is CSVGQINTEAFF. As DNA, the CDR3 is TGCAGCGTTGGACAAATTAACACTGAAGCTTTCTTT.

This clonotype was recorded many times. The chain links TRBV20-1 to TRBJ2-7; 12 nucleotides agree with TRBD2. This CDR3 is 19 amino acids long. The germline V gene has CDR1 DFQATT and CDR2 SNEGSKA (reference sequence). The junction had 24 bases not matched to a gene; V was cut back by 6 bases and J by 6 bases. The CDR3 sequence is CSARPNRLAGDSPPAEQYF. The CDR3 DNA follows: TGCAGTGCCCGCCCCAACCGACTAGCGGGAGATTCCCCTCCTGCCGAGCAGTACTTC.

This clonotype occurred many times. The chain links TRBV2 to TRBJ2-1, with D perhaps matching TRBD2 (6 bases). The CDR3 covers 13 residues. The germline CDR1 and CDR2 sequences are SNHLY and FYNNEI. The V and J ends lost 7 bases and 8 bases respectively, with 15 bases between them. CDR3 sequence reads: CASTLRRDYEQFF. DNA of the CDR3: TGTGCCAGCACCCTGAGGCGGGATTATGAGCAGTTCTTC.

Many counts were recorded for this clonotype. The chain links TRBV28 to TRBJ1-6, with 9 bases matching TRBD1. The CDR3 totals 15 residues. From germline, CDR1 is MDHEN and CDR2 SYDVKM. V shed 7 bases, J shed 9 bases, and the junction held 10 bases outside the gene matches. The CDR3: CASISPGQGFSPLHF. The CDR3 nucleotides read TGTGCCAGCATTTCCCCGGGACAGGGCTTTTCACCCCTCCACTTT.

This clonotype was detected many times. V gene TRBV28 combines with J gene TRBJ2-5; tentatively, D is TRBD2 (5 bases). This CDR3 spans 14 amino acids. Trimming stripped 5 bases from V and 5 bases from J, with 15 bases between. The germline CDR1 and CDR2 sequences are MDHEN and SYDVKM. The CDR3 DNA follows: TGTGCCAGCAGTATACCCACCGGACTTGAGACCCAGTACTTC. It specifies CASSIPTGLETQYF.

This clonotype was seen at least ten times. This chain's CDR3 is CASSLGPVNTEAFF. The CDR3 region has the DNA TGTGCCAGCAGCTTAGGGCCGGTGAACACTGAAGCTTTCTTT. The chain links TRBV7-2 to TRBJ1-1, with D uncertain. The CDR3 runs 14 residues. Germline CDR1 and CDR2: SGHTA and FQGNSA. The ends were cut back, 1 base at V and 0 bases at J, with 6 bases in the middle.

This clonotype was counted ten times or more. V usage is TRBV7-8 and J usage is TRBJ2-5, with 7 bases aligning to TRBD1. The CDR3 contains 14 residues. CDR1 and CDR2 (germline): SGHVS, FQNEAQ. V was clipped by 0 bases and J by 5 bases; unmatched bases: 3. The CDR3 here is CASSLATGSETQYF. The DNA of the CDR3 is TGTGCCAGCAGCTTAGCGACAGGGAGTGAGACCCAGTACTTC.

This clonotype occurred many times. The chain links TRBV7-2 to TRBJ2-3; weak D call: TRBD2 (5 bases). Trimming cost V 6 bases and J 2 bases, with 15 bases left between them. The CDR3 sequence is 15 residues long. Germline CDR1 SGHTA, CDR2 FQGNSA. The DNA for the CDR3 is TGTGCCAGCAGTTCCCCCGGAGCGGCCACAGATACGCAGTATTTT. This translates into CASSSPGAATDTQYF.

The gene calls are TRBV7-2 and TRBJ2-4; 10 nucleotides match TRBD1. The CDR3 runs 16 residues. V lost 5 bases to trimming and J lost 7 bases; unmatched junction nucleotides: 11. The V gene's germline CDR1 is SGHTA and CDR2 FQGNSA. CDR3 sequence reads: CASSPSGTGVGNIQYF. The CDR3 nucleotides are TGTGCCAGCAGCCCATCCGGGACAGGGGTTGGCAACATTCAGTACTTC.

This clonotype was recorded at least ten times. The chain joins TRBV24-1 to TRBJ2-3; 9 bases agree with TRBD2. V trimming: 9 bases; J trimming: 0 bases; junction bases outside the gene matches: 9. Germline V CDR1 and CDR2: KGHDR, SFDVKD. The CDR3 runs to 16 residues. In nucleotides, the CDR3 is TGTGCCACCGCGGGAGGGGACCATTCTAGCACAGATACGCAGTATTTT. Translated: CATAGGDHSSTDTQYF.

This clonotype has just a few counts. The CDR3 loop is CSVLAGEGEQYF. Written as DNA, the CDR3 is TGCAGCGTTTTGGCGGGAGAGGGCGAGCAGTACTTC. The chain uses TRBV29-1 and TRBJ2-7, with TRBD2 identical over 7 bases. The germline CDR1 and CDR2 sequences are SQVTM and ANQGSEA. The CDR3 runs to 12 residues. Trimming took 5 bases from V and 6 from J; bases not matched to a gene: 7.

This clonotype was seen a handful of times. The chain uses TRBV20-1 and TRBJ1-1; 7 bases agree with TRBD1. CDR1 is DFQATT, CDR2 SNEGSKA, per germline (reference sequence). The CDR3 has 14 residues. After removal of 4 bases from V and 0 bases from J, the junction contained 5 bases not matched to a gene. CDR3 DNA: TGCAGTGCTACAAGACAGGGATTGAACACTGAAGCTTTCTTT. This translates into CSATRQGLNTEAFF.

This clonotype was detected many times. This chain uses TRBV20-1 with TRBJ2-3; tentatively, D is TRBD2 (5 bases). CDR1 and CDR2 from the germline V gene are DFQATT and SNEGSKA (reference sequence). Trimming removed 1 base at V and 0 bases at J, with 11 bases between. The CDR3 length is 15 residues. The DNA for the CDR3 is TGCAGTGCTAGAGTGCTAGCTATGAGCACAGATACGCAGTATTTT. Translated: CSARVLAMSTDTQYF.